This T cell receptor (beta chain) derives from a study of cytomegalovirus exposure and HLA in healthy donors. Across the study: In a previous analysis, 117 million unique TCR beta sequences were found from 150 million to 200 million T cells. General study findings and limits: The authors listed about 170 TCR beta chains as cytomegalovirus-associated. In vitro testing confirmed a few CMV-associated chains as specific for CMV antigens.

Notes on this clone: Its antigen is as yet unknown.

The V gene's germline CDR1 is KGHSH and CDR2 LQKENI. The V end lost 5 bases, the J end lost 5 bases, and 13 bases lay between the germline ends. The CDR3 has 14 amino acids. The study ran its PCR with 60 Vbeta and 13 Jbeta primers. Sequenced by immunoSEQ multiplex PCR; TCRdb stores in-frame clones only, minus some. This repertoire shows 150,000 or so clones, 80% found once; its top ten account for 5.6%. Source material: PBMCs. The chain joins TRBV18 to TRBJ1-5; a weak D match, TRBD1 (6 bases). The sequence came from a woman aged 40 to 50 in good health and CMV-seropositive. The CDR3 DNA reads TGTGCCAGCTCAATCACCAAGGGGGATCAGCCCCAGCATTTT. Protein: CASSITKGDQPQHF.